This T cell receptor (beta chain) was observed in a study of blood T cells in healthy people across ages. Whole-study results and caveats: A greater number of naive CD4+ cells and higher diversity distinguished long-lived donors from aged donors. Any conclusive comparison of naive versus antigen-experienced cells was prevented by using unsorted PBMCs.

Healthy Russian Caucasian donors spanned ages about 6 to 100 years. Total RNA was isolated from each sample in quantities of at least 5 micrograms. With V trimmed by 8 bases and J by 6 bases, 4 bases remained unmatched. Per germline, CDR1 MNHEY and CDR2 SMNVEV (reference sequence). This CDR3 has 12 amino acids. As to this clonotype: Its antigen is still unknown.

The use of a sample-barcoded 5' primer and a J-beta primer mix characterized a second PCR of about 7 to 12 cycles. A single record per CDR3 protein comes from TCRdb applying MiXCR to the 5' RACE reads. The table has roughly 680,000 distinct CDR3 sequences, 40% to 65% seen once; the top ten hold roughly 13%. This receptor was obtained from a woman of 80 years or more in good health. Sequenced material: blood. This chain connects TRBV27 to TRBJ2-7, with TRBD1 identical over 10 bases. The CDR3 DNA is TGTGCCAGCGGGACAGGGGTTCCCGAGCAGTACTTC. Its translation: CASGTGVPEQYF.